This TCR beta chain was found in a study of CD8 T cell repertoires and HIV-1 epitope variants. Looking at the study overall: The baseline condition was 1M T cells left uncultured.

Findings and caveats of the study: Of eight or nine antigen-specific beta clonotypes, about 6 appeared to cross-react with escape variants.

Only in-frame clones appear in the TCRdb table, and some are missing; sequencing was by immunoSEQ multiplex PCR. The data hold under 100,000 clones, with roughly four fifths observed a single time. In regard to this clone: Antigen specificity is unknown.

Germline CDR1 reads SGHVS; CDR2 reads FNYEAQ. V lost 2 bases and J 0 bases, leaving 23 bases between the germline ends. This CDR3 has 20 residues. Material for sequencing was uncultured baseline CD8+ T cells from peripheral blood mononuclear cells (PBMCs). The chain carries TRBV7-6 and TRBJ2-1; weak D call: TRBD2 (7 bases). This receptor was obtained from a male donor with HIV. CDR3: CASSLSGGLADLSSYNEQFF. The CDR3 nucleotides read TGTGCCAGCAGCTTAAGTGGGGGCCTAGCGGACCTAAGCTCCTACAATGAGCAGTTCTTC.